Following are 25 T cell receptor beta chains from one sample sequenced in a study of vaccination and CD4 T cells after COVID-19 (dated by TCRdb to 2022 to 2024). Their antigens remain unidentified. This specimen's treatment or condition label, interpreted: approximately nine-day PBMC culture with coronavirus spike peptide pools or control peptides (ViraFEST assay). CD4+ T cells from unexposed donors were collected before the COVID-19 pandemic (2011-2018). The method behind the library was PCR. The data were produced on an Illumina iSeq 100. At the Johns Hopkins FTIC core, DNA from the cultured CD4+ T cells underwent TCR sequencing with the Oncomine TCR Beta short-read assay. Genomic DNA was extracted from the cultured CD4+ T cells with the QIAamp micro DNA kit. The public reads were reprocessed in TCRdb via fastp at Q25 and MiXCR, keeping in-frame beta chains. A single entry per CDR3 protein holds the most common genes and DNA from its merged rows. This sample comprises roughly 10,000 distinct CDR3 sequences, around 36% of them detected only once. Roughly 15% of the sample goes to the ten largest clones.

The specimen sequenced was CD4+ T cells from blood, cultured in vitro. These TCRs come from a human donor in good health.

This clonotype is judged medium-sized. The chain recombines TRBV25-1 with TRBJ1-5; D not certain. This CDR3 comprises 13 residues. Germline V lookup: CDR1 MGHDK, CDR2 SYGVNS. V lost 6 bases, J lost 4 bases, and 10 bases lay in between. The CDR3 loop is CASSASGNQPQHF. The CDR3 nucleotides are TGTGCCAGCAGCGCCTCGGGGAATCAGCCCCAGCATTTT.

This clonotype has just a few counts. The gene calls are TRBV27 and TRBJ2-7, with D unresolved. The CDR3 covers 13 residues. Deletions cut 6 bases from V and 2 bases from J, with 11 bases between. The V gene's germline CDR1 is MNHEY and CDR2 SMNVEV (reference sequence). The chain's CDR3 is CASSRQFTYEQYF. The CDR3 region has the DNA TGTGCCAGCAGCAGGCAGTTTACCTACGAGCAGTACTTC.

The chain joins TRBV7-2 to TRBJ1-1; tentatively, D is TRBD1 (6 bases). Germline loops: CDR1 SGHTA, CDR2 FQGNSA. Trimming took off 2 bases at V and 5 bases at J, with 18 bases between the two ends. The CDR3 spans 16 residues. CDR3 region: CASSLSLAGAPTEAFF. The CDR3, as DNA: TGTGCCAGCAGCTTATCCCTCGCGGGGGCGCCGACTGAAGCTTTCTTT.

This clonotype was counted a single time. This sequence joins TRBV5-5 and TRBJ1-1; 7 nucleotides agree with TRBD1. This CDR3 comprises 15 residues. Germline trimming cut 2 bases from V and 4 bases from J; bases unmatched to any gene: 8. Germline V gene lookup returns CDR1 SGHKS and CDR2 YYEKEE (reference sequence). As DNA, the CDR3 is TGTGCCAGCAGCTTACGGGACAGTCTCACCACTGAAGCTTTCTTT. As protein: CASSLRDSLTTEAFF. The variable domain in full, completed from reference TRBV5-5 and TRBJ1-1, reads DAGVTQSPTHLIKTRGQQVTLRCSPISGHKSVSWYQQVLGQGPQFIFQYYEKEERGRGNFPDRFSARQFPNYSSELNVNALLLGDSALYLCASSLRDSLTTEAFFGQGTRLTVV.

In this sample, this clonotype turned up a few times. The chain employs TRBV5-4 and TRBJ1-6; 8 bases match TRBD1. The ends lost 7 bases at V and 7 bases at J; junction bases unmatched: 10. The CDR3 contains 15 residues. Germline values: CDR1 SGHNT, CDR2 YYREEE (reference sequence). The CDR3 protein is CASLDRGRRNSPLHF. The CDR3 DNA sequence: TGTGCCAGCCTTGACAGGGGCCGTCGAAATTCACCCCTCCACTTT.

This chain links TRBV24-1 with TRBJ2-2; maybe TRBD2 (5 bases). Per the germline V gene, CDR1 is KGHDR and CDR2 is SFDVKD. The CDR3 is 17 amino acids. Trimming shortened V by 1 base and J by 2 bases, and 13 bases separated the two germline ends. The CDR3 DNA reads as TGTGCCACCAGTGATTTCTTGACCTCGGGAAACACCGGGGAGCTGTTTTTT. This gives the protein CATSDFLTSGNTGELFF.

This clonotype has only a few counts. This chain joins TRBV7-9 and TRBJ1-1, with 10 positions matching TRBD1. The germline V gene has CDR1 SEHNR and CDR2 FQNEAQ (reference sequence). With V trimmed by 5 bases and J by 1 base, 7 bases remained unmatched. This CDR3 spans 16 amino acids. CDR3 loop: CASSTTGQGWNTEAFF. CDR3 in DNA: TGTGCCAGCAGCACAACGGGACAGGGGTGGAACACTGAAGCTTTCTTT.

J is TRBJ1-2 and V is TRBV9, with a weak D call TRBD1 (6 bases). V lost 3 bases and J lost 0, with 24 bases in between. The CDR3 is 19 amino acids. Looked up from germline, CDR1 is SGDLS and CDR2 is YYNGEE. The chain's CDR3 is CASSDPIQPSEGANYGYTF. In DNA form, the CDR3 reads TGTGCCAGCAGCGACCCCATTCAGCCAAGTGAGGGGGCTAACTATGGCTACACCTTC.

This chain uses TRBV19 with TRBJ2-3; the D is unclear. The CDR3 runs to 13 residues. The V gene lost 9 bases and the J gene lost 0 bases, with 10 bases spanning the gap. Germline-derived CDR1 and CDR2 are LNHDA and SQIVND (reference sequence). The chain's CDR3 is CASQDRSTDTQYF. CDR3 coding DNA: TGTGCCAGCCAGGATCGAAGCACAGATACGCAGTATTTT. Full variable domain (missing parts from reference TRBV19 and TRBJ2-3): DGGITQSPKYLFRKEGQNVTLSCEQNLNHDAMYWYRQDPGQGLRLIYYSQIVNDFQKGDIAEGYSVSREKKESFPLTVTSAQKNPTAFYLCASQDRSTDTQYFGPGTRLTVL.

The genes are TRBV20-1 and TRBJ2-7, with 9 bases aligning to TRBD2. The CDR3 has 14 residues. After removal of 1 base from V and 3 bases from J, the junction contained 4 bases not matched to a gene. Germline V CDR1 and CDR2: DFQATT, SNEGSKA (reference sequence). DNA of the CDR3: TGCAGTGCTAGAGGCCTAGCGGGAAACTACGAGCAGTACTTC. Its translation is CSARGLAGNYEQYF.

The CDR3: CSVEDPKQGTYNEQFF. CDR3 nucleotide sequence: TGCAGCGTTGAAGATCCAAAGCAGGGAACCTACAATGAGCAGTTCTTC. The chain joins TRBV29-1 to TRBJ2-1; TRBD1 might be the D (5 bases). Germline V gene lookup returns CDR1 SQVTM and CDR2 ANQGSEA. The CDR3 sequence is 16 residues long. V was trimmed by 0 bases and J by 2 bases, leaving 14 bases between them.

The chain combines TRBV20-1 with TRBJ2-5; 8 bases agree with TRBD2. Germline V lookup: CDR1 DFQATT, CDR2 SNEGSKA (reference sequence). CDR3 length: 15 amino acids. Losses at the gene ends were 6 bases for V and 0 bases for J; bases not matched to a gene: 9. CDR3 sequence reads: CSARISSGYQETQYF. The CDR3 DNA follows: TGCAGTGCAAGGATCTCTAGCGGGTACCAAGAGACCCAGTACTTC.

This chain joins TRBV12-5 and TRBJ1-5; TRBD1 aligns across 8 bases. The J segment lost 7 bases and the V segment lost 8 bases, leaving 7 bases of the junction unmatched. From germline, CDR1 is LGHNT and CDR2 FRNRAP. The CDR3 has 13 amino acids. DNA for the CDR3: TGTGCTAGTACTCAGGGGGCCGGGCAGCCCCAGCATTTT. Encoded protein: CASTQGAGQPQHF.

This CDR3 reads CASSEALGFYNEQFF. CDR3 in DNA: TGTGCCAGCAGTGAAGCTCTGGGATTCTACAATGAGCAGTTCTTC. V usage is TRBV6-1 and J usage is TRBJ2-1, with D unresolved. This CDR3 region has 15 residues. Looked up from germline, CDR1 is MNHNS and CDR2 is SASEGT. Trimming pared 0 bases from V and 3 bases from J, leaving 9 bases between.

This chain uses TRBV12-3 or TRBV12-4 with TRBJ2-2; D remains unclear. CDR3 length: 14 amino acids. V lost 5 bases and J lost 1, with 8 bases in between. CDR3: CASSLDENTGELFF. The CDR3 DNA reads TGTGCCAGCAGTCTGGACGAGAACACCGGGGAGCTGTTTTTT.

The gene calls are TRBV6-2 or TRBV6-3 and TRBJ2-1, with 15 bases lining up with TRBD2. Per germline, CDR1 MNHEY and CDR2 SVGEGT. V lost 4 bases to trimming and J lost 1 base; unmatched junction nucleotides: 8. The CDR3 covers 19 residues. The CDR3 sequence is CASSSLGGLAGGSYNEQFF. The CDR3 DNA sequence: TGTGCCAGCAGTTCCCTTGGGGGACTAGCGGGAGGTTCCTACAATGAGCAGTTCTTC.

The V and J genes are TRBV11-2 and TRBJ2-5; D is undetermined. Trimming took 5 bases from V and 7 from J, leaving 14 bases between them. The germline V gene has CDR1 SGHAT and CDR2 FQNNGV. This CDR3 is 13 amino acids long. CDR3: CASSTDPSGTQYF. The CDR3 DNA is TGTGCCAGCAGCACTGACCCCTCAGGGACCCAGTACTTC.

This chain connects TRBV20-1 to TRBJ1-2, with 8 bases that match TRBD1. This CDR3 has 13 residues. Germline lookup yields CDR1 DFQATT and CDR2 SNEGSKA (reference sequence). J lost 7 bases, V lost 1 base, and 5 bases had no gene match. CDR3 sequence (DNA): TGCAGTGCTAGAGTGGGACAGGCCCCTGGCTACACCTTC. This gives the protein CSARVGQAPGYTF.

This clonotype showed up just a few times. This chain uses TRBV30 with TRBJ1-6; 7 bases are shared with TRBD1. From germline, CDR1 is GTSNPN and CDR2 SVGIG (reference sequence). V dropped 0 bases and J dropped 8; count of bases not matched to a gene: 7. CDR3 length: 15 amino acids. The CDR3 spells CAWSVDPGGYSPLHF. CDR3 coding DNA: TGTGCCTGGAGTGTAGACCCAGGGGGGTATTCACCCCTCCACTTT.

This clonotype showed up just once. The chain joins TRBV12-1 to TRBJ2-5; the D call TRBD2 from the table was never checked on the DNA. TRBV12-1 is a known pseudogene. The CDR3 spans 16 residues. CDR3 sequence: CASSAGLAANQETQYF. Here the CDR3 DNA reads TGTGCCAGCAGCGCCGGACTAGCCGCTAACCAAGAGACCCAGTACTTC.

In DNA form, the CDR3 reads TGTGCCAGCAAGTGGGTGAACACTGAAGCTTTCTTT. Translated: CASKWVNTEAFF. The J gene is TRBJ1-1, the V gene TRBV28; D gene uncertain. CDR1 MDHEN and CDR2 SYDVKM come from the germline V gene. The length of the CDR3 is 12 residues. V lost 7 bases, J lost 0 bases, and 6 bases lay in between. The variable domain in full, with the rest retrieved from reference TRBV28 and TRBJ1-1, is DVKVTQSSRYLVKRTGEKVFLECVQDMDHENMFWYRQDPGLGLRLIYFSYDVKMKEKGDIPEGYSVSREKKERFSLILESASTNQTSMYLCASKWVNTEAFFGQGTRLTVV.

This clonotype has a handful of counts. V gene TRBV11-1 combines with J gene TRBJ1-5, with unresolved D. CDR1 is SGHAT and CDR2 is FQDESV in the germline V gene (reference sequence). V shed 1 base and J shed 4 bases, with 8 bases lying between them. This CDR3 spans 14 amino acids. CDR3 sequence: CASSLGAENQPQHF. DNA of the CDR3: TGTGCCAGCAGCTTAGGGGCAGAGAATCAGCCCCAGCATTTT.

V and J are TRBV20-1 and TRBJ2-2; D remains unclear. The V gene's germline CDR1 is DFQATT and CDR2 SNEGSKA (reference sequence). Trimming pared 7 bases from V and 3 bases from J, leaving 9 bases between. The CDR3 has 12 amino acids. CDR3 DNA: TGCAGTGTTAACTCGGACACCGGGGAGCTGTTTTTT. Protein sequence: CSVNSDTGELFF.

The chain carries TRBV12-1 and TRBJ2-7; the table's D gene call, TRBD2, was not cross checked with the DNA. TRBV12-1 is noted as a pseudogene. The CDR3 extends over 15 amino acids. CDR3 coding DNA: TGTGCCAGCAGCCCACCGCGGGAGGGCCCCTACGAGCAGTACTTC. As protein: CASSPPREGPYEQYF.

This chain connects TRBV10-3 to TRBJ1-5, with a tentative D call TRBD1 (5 bases). This CDR3 has 16 amino acids. From germline, CDR1 is ENHRY and CDR2 SYGVKD. Between the trimmed V and J ends, which lost 1 base and 0 bases, there was a span of 10 bases. This chain's CDR3 is CAISEWGGSSNQPQHF. The DNA for the CDR3 is TGTGCCATCAGTGAGTGGGGGGGTTCTAGCAATCAGCCCCAGCATTTT.